The 32 T cell receptor beta chains presented below share a single source sample, sequenced in a study of blood T cell repertoires in COVID-19. Generated by immunoSEQ multiplex PCR, the TCRdb table keeps only in-frame clones and is missing some. This table holds about 190,000 clones, around 83% found once. Sequencing was done on a sample of peripheral blood. The receptors here all came from a woman of 80 years or more with acute or convalescent COVID-19.

The CDR3 loop reads CASSEGGNYGYTF. DNA for the CDR3: TGTGCCAGTAGTGAAGGGGGCAACTATGGCTACACCTTC. This chain joins TRBV19 and TRBJ1-2; 7 positions match TRBD1. V was pared by 5 bases and J by 2 bases, with 2 bases of the junction left unmatched. Germline values: CDR1 LNHDA, CDR2 SQIVND (reference sequence). The length of the CDR3 is 13 residues.

CDR3 amino acids: CASRDQTGPWTQYF. Written as DNA, the CDR3 is TGTGCCAGCAGAGACCAAACAGGGCCTTGGACCCAGTACTTC. The V call is TRBV28, the J call TRBJ2-5; a possible D gene is TRBD1 (6 bases). CDR3 length: 14 residues. The V gene lost 6 bases and the J gene lost 7 bases, with 18 bases spanning the gap. CDR1 is MDHEN and CDR2 is SYDVKM in the germline V gene.

The chain recombines TRBV6-5 with TRBJ2-5; D is ambiguous. The germline gives CDR1 MNHEY, CDR2 SVGAGI. This CDR3 is 13 amino acids long. V was cut by 0 bases and J by 2 bases, with 4 bases left in between. As DNA, the CDR3 is TGTGCCAGCAGTTACTCGCGGCAAGAGACCCAGTACTTC. Its translation is CASSYSRQETQYF.

The table lists this clone with a count of one. The chain links TRBV6-6 to TRBJ1-5; the D gene is possibly TRBD1 (6 bases). Germline V gives CDR1 MNHNY, CDR2 SVGAGI (reference sequence). The CDR3 is 15 residues long. The ends were cut back, 10 bases at V and 6 bases at J, with 22 bases in the middle. The CDR3 DNA is TGTGCCACCTCGGCGAGCACAGGGATCGTTCAGCCCCAGCATTTT. Amino acids: CATSASTGIVQPQHF.

This sequence joins TRBV7-8 and TRBJ1-5; 8 nucleotides line up with TRBD1. Trimming at V came to 2 bases and at J to 0 bases, leaving 9 bases not matched to a gene. The CDR3 totals 18 residues. CDR1 SGHVS and CDR2 FQNEAQ come from the germline V gene. CDR3 loop: CASSLTTGTGVSNQPQHF. CDR3 nucleotide sequence: TGTGCCAGCAGCTTAACAACCGGGACAGGAGTTAGCAATCAGCCCCAGCATTTT.

There are a few counts of this clone. The chain uses TRBV7-2 and TRBJ1-5, with TRBD1 matching over 7 bases. The CDR3 length is 13 residues. Per the germline V gene, CDR1 is SGHTA and CDR2 is FQGNSA. J lost 7 bases, V lost 6 bases, and 6 bases had no gene match. The CDR3 bases are TGTGCCAGCAGTGCAGGGGGATTGCAGCCCCAGCATTTT. Translated, it gives CASSAGGLQPQHF.

This chain uses TRBV27 with TRBJ2-7; D is possibly TRBD2 (5 bases). The CDR3 is 15 amino acids. Germline V gives CDR1 MNHEY, CDR2 SMNVEV (reference sequence). V lost 5 bases and J 0 bases, leaving 14 bases between the germline ends. CDR3 DNA: TGTGCCAGCAGTCGGACTTTCCATGGCTCCTACGAGCAGTACTTC. Translation gives CASSRTFHGSYEQYF.

This clone was counted only a few times. The sample holds other DNA sequences that translate to the same CDR3. The V call is TRBV2, the J call TRBJ1-5; D may be TRBD1 (6 bases). V lost 4 bases to trimming and J lost 2 bases, with 6 bases between them. The germline gives CDR1 SNHLY, CDR2 FYNNEI. The CDR3 is 13 amino acids. The CDR3 DNA reads TGTGCCAGCAGTGGGACAGGCAATCAGCCCCAGCATTTT. Translation gives CASSGTGNQPQHF.

The J gene is TRBJ2-1, the V gene TRBV29-1, with 7 bases identical to TRBD2. This CDR3 has 12 amino acids. The germline gives CDR1 SQVTM, CDR2 ANQGSEA. The chain's CDR3 is CGGGRGWGEQFF. The CDR3 bases are TGCGGCGGCGGGAGAGGGTGGGGTGAGCAGTTCTTC.

The gene calls are TRBV19 and TRBJ1-4; D may be TRBD1 (6 bases). Trimming stripped 6 bases from V and 8 bases from J, with 16 bases between. CDR3 size: 14 residues. Germline V CDR1 and CDR2: LNHDA, SQIVND (reference sequence). The CDR3 DNA is TGTGCCAGTAGGGGACGGGGGGCTGAGGAAAAACTGTTTTTT. Its protein product is CASRGRGAEEKLFF.

This chain joins TRBV24-1 and TRBJ2-1; D might be TRBD2 (6 bases). This CDR3 has 17 residues. Trimming took off 4 bases at V and 4 bases at J, with 19 bases between the two ends. Germline-derived CDR1 and CDR2 are KGHDR and SFDVKD. The CDR3 DNA reads as TGTGCCACCAGTGACGCCTCCCAGCGCGGAGGGTACAATGAGCAGTTCTTC. It specifies CATSDASQRGGYNEQFF.

This chain connects TRBV27 to TRBJ2-1; 11 bases match TRBD1. V trimming: 5 bases; J trimming: 8 bases; junction bases outside the gene matches: 11. Germline V CDR1 and CDR2: MNHEY, SMNVEV (reference sequence). The CDR3 is made up of 16 amino acids. This CDR3 reads CASSPGRTGGKDEQFF. The CDR3 DNA reads TGTGCCAGCAGTCCCGGCCGGACAGGGGGCAAGGATGAGCAGTTCTTC.

V is TRBV25-1 and J is TRBJ1-2, with unresolved D. Germline V lookup: CDR1 MGHDK, CDR2 SYGVNS. Trimming left V 4 bases short and J 4 bases short, with 7 bases between. This CDR3 spans 12 amino acids. The CDR3 sequence is CASSGAVYGYTF. The DNA of the CDR3 is TGTGCCAGCAGTGGGGCCGTCTATGGCTACACCTTC.

The rearrangement links TRBV7-8 to TRBJ2-1, with 11 bases that match TRBD2. From germline, CDR1 is SGHVS and CDR2 FQNEAQ. The V gene end was trimmed by 5 bases and the J gene end by 8 bases; junction bases not matched to a gene: 11. This CDR3 is built from 16 residues. In DNA form, the CDR3 reads TGTGCCAGCAGCCAATATAGCCTAGCGGGAGGCTATGAGCAGTTCTTC. It yields the protein CASSQYSLAGGYEQFF.

The chain carries TRBV14 and TRBJ2-1; TRBD1 aligns across 7 bases. V dropped 5 bases and J dropped 0; count of bases not matched to a gene: 7. Germline loops: CDR1 SGHDN, CDR2 FVKESK. The CDR3 covers 16 residues. In DNA form, the CDR3 reads TGTGCCAGCAGCAGTAACCGGGACAGCTCCTACAATGAGCAGTTCTTC. Translation gives CASSSNRDSSYNEQFF.

The chain uses TRBV29-1 and TRBJ1-1; no definite D call. V dropped 4 bases and J dropped 2 bases, with 8 bases sitting between them. This CDR3 comprises 12 residues. The V gene's germline CDR1 is SQVTM and CDR2 ANQGSEA. The CDR3 nucleotides are TGCAGCGTTGCTTGGCCTAACACTGAAGCTTTCTTT. Protein product: CSVAWPNTEAFF. The variable domain in full, completed from reference TRBV29-1 and TRBJ1-1, reads SAVISQKPSRDICQRGTSLTIQCQVDSQVTMMFWYRQQPGQSLTLIATANQGSEATYESGFVIDKFPISRPNLTFSTLTVSNMSPEDSSIYLCSVAWPNTEAFFGQGTRLTVV.

This clone was detected a few times. J is TRBJ2-7 and V is TRBV2, with D possibly being TRBD2 (5 bases). V lost 6 bases to trimming and J lost 0 bases, with 15 bases between them. Germline V lookup: CDR1 SNHLY, CDR2 FYNNEI. This CDR3 is built from 15 residues. CDR3 DNA: TGTGCCAGCAGCGGCCGCATTGAGGGCTCCTACGAGCAGTACTTC. Amino acids: CASSGRIEGSYEQYF.

The chain carries TRBV6-2 or TRBV6-3 and TRBJ2-7, with D perhaps TRBD1 (5 bases). The CDR3 is 15 residues long. Looked up from germline, CDR1 is MNHEY and CDR2 is SVGEGT. V was clipped by 2 bases and J by 0 bases, with 11 bases between them. The CDR3 is CASSYEVGASYEQYF. The CDR3 nucleotides read TGTGCCAGCAGTTACGAGGTTGGGGCCTCCTACGAGCAGTACTTC.

This sequence joins TRBV6-4 and TRBJ1-2; D call uncertain. Per germline, CDR1 MRHNA and CDR2 SNTAGT. V was cut by 9 bases and J by 5 bases, with 19 bases left in between. This CDR3 has 14 amino acids. The CDR3 nucleotides are TGTGCCAGTTCCTACACGCGACGGGAATATGGCTACACCTTC. Translated, it gives CASSYTRREYGYTF.

This clone was seen a single time. The V gene is TRBV5-1, the J gene TRBJ2-2; D is perhaps TRBD1 (6 bases). The CDR3 consists of 15 residues. V lost 0 bases and J lost 4, with 10 bases in between. Germline CDR1 SGHRS, CDR2 YFSETQ. The CDR3 DNA reads as TGCGCCAGCAGCTTGGGACAAGGGGGCACCGGGGAGCTGTTTTTT. Translating gives CASSLGQGGTGELFF.

This clone was observed a single time. This chain links TRBV24-1 with TRBJ2-1; 7 positions agree with TRBD2. Germline CDR1 KGHDR, CDR2 SFDVKD. V shed 4 bases, J shed 2 bases, and the junction held 7 bases outside the gene matches. CDR3 size: 16 residues. Here the CDR3 DNA reads TGTGCCACCAGTGACCCCAGCGGGGCCACCTACAATGAGCAGTTCTTC. Encoded protein: CATSDPSGATYNEQFF.

This chain uses TRBV7-2 with TRBJ1-1; no reliable D call. CDR3 size: 13 residues. The germline V gene encodes CDR1 SGHTA and CDR2 FQGNSA. The ends were cut back, 4 bases at V and 1 base at J, with 7 bases in the middle. This CDR3 is CASSSQENTEAFF. As DNA, the CDR3 is TGTGCCAGCAGCTCGCAGGAGAACACTGAAGCTTTCTTT.

This clone was seen once. V and J are TRBV11-3 and TRBJ2-5, with 7 nucleotides matching TRBD1. J gave up 7 bases and V 5 bases, and 7 bases lay outside the gene matches. The length of the CDR3 is 13 residues. CDR1 and CDR2 from the germline V gene are SGHNT and YENEEA. The CDR3 DNA reads TGTGCCAGCAGCACCAGACAGGGTTTGACCCAGTACTTC. Its translation: CASSTRQGLTQYF.

The rearrangement links TRBV7-6 to TRBJ1-6; D is perhaps TRBD1 (5 bases). Deletions cut 5 bases from V and 10 bases from J, with 21 bases between. Germline assignment: CDR1 SGHVS and CDR2 FNYEAQ. This CDR3 is built from 16 residues. CDR3 loop: CASSARPGDSMSPLHF. Here the CDR3 DNA reads TGTGCCAGCAGCGCGCGGCCCGGCGACAGTATGTCACCCCTCCACTTT. Filled out from reference TRBV7-6 and TRBJ1-6, the complete variable domain reads GAGVSQSPRYKVTKRGQDVALRCDPISGHVSLYWYRQALGQGPEFLTYFNYEAQQDKSGLPNDRFSAERPEGSISTLTIQRTEQRDSAMYRCASSARPGDSMSPLHFGNGTRLTVT.

V usage is TRBV10-3 and J usage is TRBJ2-7, with TRBD1 matching 8 bases. V lost 3 bases, J lost 1 base, and 2 bases stayed unmatched. Germline assignment: CDR1 ENHRY and CDR2 SYGVKD. The CDR3 is 14 residues long. The chain's CDR3 is CAISDWDRSYEQYF. The CDR3 nucleotides read TGTGCCATCAGTGATTGGGACAGGTCCTACGAGCAGTACTTC.

The chain carries TRBV27 and TRBJ2-2; TRBD1 aligns across 7 bases. This CDR3 is built from 16 residues. The J segment lost 6 bases and the V segment lost 5 bases, leaving 12 bases of the junction unmatched. Per the germline V gene, CDR1 is MNHEY and CDR2 is SMNVEV (reference sequence). The CDR3 spells CASSVPQGFIPGELFF. CDR3 in DNA: TGTGCCAGCAGTGTACCACAGGGGTTCATTCCCGGGGAGCTGTTTTTT.

Only a few counts were recorded for this clone. The J gene is TRBJ1-5, the V gene TRBV19; 7 bases fit TRBD1. The CDR3 runs to 15 residues. The germline V gene encodes CDR1 LNHDA and CDR2 SQIVND (reference sequence). The J segment lost 4 bases and the V segment lost 6 bases, leaving 9 bases of the junction unmatched. The CDR3, as DNA: TGTGCCAGTAGCCGACAGGGTGAGAGAAATCAGCCCCAGCATTTT. This translates into CASSRQGERNQPQHF.

In regard to this clone: Other DNA sequences in the same sample also yield this CDR3. This chain connects TRBV18 to TRBJ2-7, with TRBD1 as a possible D gene (6 bases). Germline-derived CDR1 and CDR2 are KGHSH and LQKENI. The CDR3 is 14 residues long. Trimming left V 2 bases short and J 2 bases short, with 10 bases between. The CDR3 here is CASSPGRGPYEQYF. The CDR3 nucleotides are TGTGCCAGCTCACCAGGCAGGGGACCCTACGAGCAGTACTTC.

The genes are TRBV3-1 (or the pseudogene TRBV3-2) and TRBJ2-2; D uncertain. The germline V gene has CDR1 LGHDT and CDR2 YNNKEL (reference sequence). V was cut by 1 base and J by 7 bases, with 7 bases left in between. CDR3 length equals 13 residues. The CDR3, as DNA: TGTGCCAGCAGCCAAGTTTCTGTCGGGGAGCTGTTTTTT. It codes for CASSQVSVGELFF.

For the CDR3, the DNA is TGTGCCAGCAGCCCCGGCAGACTAGCGGGAGGGCAGTTCTTC. It yields the protein CASSPGRLAGGQFF. This rearrangement joins TRBV9 to TRBJ2-1; 13 positions match TRBD2. Trimming cost V 4 bases and J 12 bases; bases outside gene matches: 7. Germline lookup yields CDR1 SGDLS and CDR2 YYNGEE. The CDR3 loop spans 14 amino acids.

The chain employs TRBV28 and TRBJ1-2; the match to TRBD1 covers 9 bases. From germline, CDR1 is MDHEN and CDR2 SYDVKM. The CDR3 is 14 amino acids. V dropped 2 bases and J dropped 8; count of bases not matched to a gene: 6. CDR3 in amino acids: CASSLTGGVEGYTF. DNA for the CDR3: TGTGCCAGCAGTTTAACAGGGGGCGTAGAAGGCTACACCTTC.

The J gene is TRBJ2-5, the V gene TRBV5-1; 9 nucleotides agree with TRBD2. There are 16 residues in the CDR3. Germline loops: CDR1 SGHRS, CDR2 YFSETQ. With V trimmed by 0 bases and J by 3 bases, 6 bases remained unmatched. Here the CDR3 reads CASSLGLAASEETQYF. The CDR3 bases are TGCGCCAGCAGCTTGGGACTAGCGGCGTCGGAAGAGACCCAGTACTTC.